This entry features one T cell receptor (beta chain) sequence. The antigen remains undetermined. V was clipped by 0 bases and J by 6 bases, with 7 bases between them. The CDR3 extends over 12 amino acids. The V gene's germline CDR1 is SGDLS and CDR2 YYNGEE. This specimen comes from a study of T-cell memory formation after mild COVID-19. General study points: Mainly CM and EM harbored the contracting CD4+ clones; mainly EMRA harbored the CD8+ ones. There was a balanced CD4/CD8 profile in clones contracting day 15 to 85, and later expanders leaned CD4+.

TCRdb reprocessed the 5' RACE reads with MiXCR, giving one entry per CDR3 protein. The sample yields hundreds of thousands of distinct CDR3 sequences, roughly 20% seen once. This receptor was identified in an adult woman who had mild COVID-19 (a few samples of this study predate the infection). Cell type and time point are not known. The rearrangement joins TRBV9 to TRBJ2-7; a weak D match, TRBD2 (6 bases). The sequenced sample consisted of PBMCs or a T cell subset sorted from them (not recorded which). CDR3 sequence reads: CASSVDGSEQYF. The CDR3 region has the DNA TGTGCCAGCAGCGTAGACGGGAGCGAGCAGTACTTC.